These 32 T cell receptor beta chains originate from one sample sequenced in a study of T cells in Graves' hyperthyroidism and ophthalmopathy. Using RNA transcripts as the source, TCR beta CDR3 regions were amplified. The HTBI set primed first-round TCR CDR3 RT-PCR. TCRdb ran MiXCR on the multiplex PCR reads and lists one entry per CDR3 protein. The sample records about 560,000 distinct CDR3 sequences, around 13% being singletons. The sample comprised blood. The receptors originated from a woman between 40 and 50 years old with Graves' hyperthyroidism.

This clonotype was detected ten times or more. The V and J genes are TRBV7-2 and TRBJ2-1, with 7 bases identical to TRBD2. Germline CDR1 SGHTA, CDR2 FQGNSA. V dropped 2 bases and J dropped 4; count of bases not matched to a gene: 2. This CDR3 is 14 amino acids long. In DNA form, the CDR3 reads TGTGCCAGCAGCTTAAGGACTAGTTACAATGAGCAGTTCTTC. This encodes CASSLRTSYNEQFF.

There are many counts of this clonotype. J is TRBJ2-1 and V is TRBV28; D gene ambiguous. The CDR3 has 14 residues. V was cut by 6 bases and J by 0 bases, with 9 bases left in between. Germline V gives CDR1 MDHEN, CDR2 SYDVKM. For the CDR3, the DNA is TGTGCCAGCAGCTGGTTGGCCTCCTACAATGAGCAGTTCTTC. This encodes CASSWLASYNEQFF.

This clonotype was seen more than once but under ten times. V usage is TRBV7-9 and J usage is TRBJ2-5; a weak D match, TRBD2 (6 bases). This CDR3 is built from 17 residues. In germline, CDR1 is SEHNR, CDR2 FQNEAQ (reference sequence). V was cut by 5 bases and J by 2 bases, with 21 bases left in between. The CDR3 sequence: CASSPEPGLRPQETQYF. The DNA of the CDR3 is TGTGCCAGCAGCCCAGAACCCGGACTACGGCCTCAAGAGACCCAGTACTTC.

The sample holds a few counts of this clonotype. The chain recombines TRBV3-1 with TRBJ1-6, with 8 nucleotides matching TRBD1. The CDR3 covers 16 residues. Trimming at V came to 2 bases and at J to 6 bases, leaving 6 bases not matched to a gene. Germline CDR1 reads LGHDT; CDR2 reads YNNKEL (reference sequence). The CDR3 reads CASSQRDRGLNSPLHF. The DNA for the CDR3 is TGTGCCAGCAGCCAACGAGACAGGGGTCTTAATTCACCCCTCCACTTT.

The chain has TRBV7-9 and TRBJ2-7; a weak D match, TRBD1 (5 bases). Deletions cut 5 bases from V and 1 base from J, with 15 bases between. Germline V gene data show CDR1 as SEHNR and CDR2 as FQNEAQ (reference sequence). The CDR3 extends over 15 amino acids. The CDR3 here is CASSADKGLSYEQYF. The DNA for the CDR3 is TGTGCCAGCAGCGCCGACAAGGGGTTATCCTACGAGCAGTACTTC.

This clonotype has at least ten counts. This chain connects TRBV11-1 to TRBJ1-4; D ambiguous. This CDR3 region has 16 residues. Deletions cut 1 base from V and 0 bases from J, with 9 bases between. Germline lookup yields CDR1 SGHAT and CDR2 FQDESV (reference sequence). The chain's CDR3 is CASSLVPATTNEKLFF. The CDR3 nucleotides read TGTGCCAGCAGCTTAGTACCCGCCACAACTAATGAAAAACTGTTTTTT.

This clonotype was seen only a few times. V is TRBV7-9 and J is TRBJ1-5; 7 bases fit TRBD1. The CDR3 has 14 amino acids. CDR1 is SEHNR, CDR2 FQNEAQ, per germline (reference sequence). V lost 8 bases, J lost 5 bases, and 9 bases stayed unmatched. The CDR3 DNA follows: TGTGCCAGCTTCGAGAGGGGGCATGATCAGCCCCAGCATTTT. It codes for CASFERGHDQPQHF.

This clonotype was found many times. The chain joins TRBV5-1 to TRBJ2-1; 10 bases match TRBD2. This CDR3 comprises 15 residues. J was trimmed by 9 bases and V by 3 bases; bases with no gene match: 9. Germline V gives CDR1 SGHRS, CDR2 YFSETQ. The DNA for the CDR3 is TGCGCCAGCAGCTCCCCTAGCGGGAGTCGTCCTGAGCAGTTCTTC. Translated: CASSSPSGSRPEQFF. Full variable domain (rest looked up from reference TRBV5-1 and TRBJ2-1): KAGVTQTPRYLIKTRGQQVTLSCSPISGHRSVSWYQQTPGQGLQFLFEYFSETQRNKGNFPGRFSGRQFSNSRSEMNVSTLELGDSALYLCASSSPSGSRPEQFFGPGTRLTVL.

The chain recombines TRBV27 with TRBJ1-1; a possible D gene is TRBD1 (5 bases). Per the germline V gene, CDR1 is MNHEY and CDR2 is SMNVEV (reference sequence). CDR3 size: 16 residues. Deletions cut 5 bases from V and 1 base from J, with 17 bases between. CDR3 coding DNA: TGTGCCAGCAGTCCCTCCCCGACAGCAACGAACACTGAAGCTTTCTTT. Encoded protein: CASSPSPTATNTEAFF.

This clonotype has at least ten counts. This rearrangement joins TRBV7-2 to TRBJ2-3; no reliable D call. The ends were cut back, 0 bases at V and 2 bases at J, with 9 bases in the middle. Germline CDR1 is SGHTA and CDR2 is FQGNSA. The CDR3 runs to 15 residues. The CDR3 DNA is TGTGCCAGCAGCTTAGCGCACTTACCCACAGATACGCAGTATTTT. Its protein is CASSLAHLPTDTQYF.

V and J are TRBV19 and TRBJ2-1; 7 nucleotides agree with TRBD2. In germline, CDR1 is LNHDA, CDR2 SQIVND (reference sequence). V lost 0 bases to trimming and J lost 0 bases; unmatched junction nucleotides: 8. CDR3 length: 18 residues. The CDR3, as DNA: TGTGCCAGTAGTATAGATCTATCTGGCGGGGGCTCCTACAATGAGCAGTTCTTC. This sequence encodes CASSIDLSGGGSYNEQFF.

Ten or more counts support this clonotype. This chain joins TRBV30 and TRBJ1-1; D gene unclear. CDR3 size: 14 residues. V lost 3 bases to trimming and J lost 4 bases, with 15 bases between them. Germline CDR1 is GTSNPN and CDR2 is SVGIG (reference sequence). The CDR3 is CAWRIGSGVTEAFF. DNA of the CDR3: TGTGCCTGGAGAATAGGGAGCGGGGTCACTGAAGCTTTCTTT.

This clonotype was detected many times. The CDR3 coding sequence is TGTGCCAGCAGTTCCTGGGAGTCTGGGGCCAACGTCCTGACTTTC. Its translation is CASSSWESGANVLTF. This chain connects TRBV6-1 to TRBJ2-6, with D perhaps matching TRBD2 (5 bases). This CDR3 has 15 residues. V was trimmed by 5 bases and J by 1 base, leaving 9 bases between them. CDR1 MNHNS and CDR2 SASEGT come from the germline V gene.

This clonotype showed up many times. This chain joins TRBV28 and TRBJ2-2; maybe TRBD1 (5 bases). Germline loops: CDR1 MDHEN, CDR2 SYDVKM. The CDR3 is made up of 15 amino acids. Trimming removed 4 bases from V and 5 bases from J, with 14 bases in between. This CDR3 reads CASSSHRKVTGELFF. Written as DNA, the CDR3 is TGTGCCAGCAGTTCACACAGGAAGGTAACCGGGGAGCTGTTTTTT. Combining the CDR3 with reference TRBV28 and TRBJ2-2 gives the whole variable domain DVKVTQSSRYLVKRTGEKVFLECVQDMDHENMFWYRQDPGLGLRLIYFSYDVKMKEKGDIPEGYSVSREKKERFSLILESASTNQTSMYLCASSSHRKVTGELFFGEGSRLTVL.

In its sample, this clonotype was seen a few times. The junction and the germline gene differ at one end; a read error may be behind it. In DNA, the CDR3 is TGTGTCAGCAGTTTTACAGCGGGAGGGTATGAGCAGTTCTTC. Protein: CVSSFTAGGYEQFF. The gene calls are TRBV27 and TRBJ2-1; 10 nucleotides agree with TRBD2. Germline CDR1 reads MNHEY; CDR2 reads SMNVEV (reference sequence). CDR3 size: 14 residues.

About this clonotype: A much bigger clone sits one base away, suggesting this may be a read error. As the CDR3 is not closed by the conserved phenylalanine or tryptophan, this likely results from a read error. This rearrangement joins TRBV18 to TRBJ1-5; D remains unclear. From germline, CDR1 is KGHSH and CDR2 LQKENI. The germline V and J ends were trimmed by 3 bases and 0 bases, with 9 bases remaining between them. This CDR3 comprises 15 residues. DNA for the CDR3: TGTGCCAGCTCACCCTCCCCGGGTAGCAATCAGCCCCAGCATTTA. The encoded protein is CASSPSPGSNQPQHL.

This clonotype was observed many times. The V and J genes are TRBV4-1 and TRBJ1-1, with D uncertain. Germline CDR1 reads MGHRA; CDR2 reads YSYEKL. Trimming left V 2 bases short and J 1 base short, with 5 bases between. CDR3 size: 13 residues. The CDR3 DNA sequence: TGCGCCAGCAGCCAAAATTCGAACACTGAAGCTTTCTTT. Translated: CASSQNSNTEAFF.

This clonotype was counted ten times or more. V is TRBV11-3 and J is TRBJ2-1, with TRBD2 matching 12 bases. Germline CDR1 reads SGHNT; CDR2 reads YENEEA. CDR3 length equals 15 residues. V dropped 7 bases and J dropped 3; count of bases not matched to a gene: 4. For the CDR3, the DNA is TGTGCCAGCACCCGGACTAGCGGGAACTACAATGAGCAGTTCTTC. Translating it yields CASTRTSGNYNEQFF.

This clonotype appeared many times. This rearrangement joins TRBV7-2 to TRBJ2-5, with D tentatively TRBD1 (5 bases). Germline CDR1 is SGHTA and CDR2 is FQGNSA. This CDR3 contains 13 residues. The V end was cut by 6 bases, the J end by 1 base, with 9 bases between. DNA for the CDR3: TGTGCCAGCAGACGACAGCCCCAAGAGACCCAGTACTTC. Protein: CASRRQPQETQYF.

The rearrangement joins TRBV2 to TRBJ2-5, with D uncertain. There are 13 residues in the CDR3. Trimming took off 4 bases at V and 2 bases at J, with 8 bases between the two ends. Germline V CDR1 and CDR2: SNHLY, FYNNEI. The DNA for the CDR3 is TGTGCCAGCAGTGGAAGTGGGCAAGAGACCCAGTACTTC. This gives the protein CASSGSGQETQYF.

This clonotype was picked up a small number of times. The rearrangement links TRBV20-1 to TRBJ1-4, with D uncertain. V lost 0 bases and J 8 bases, leaving 16 bases between the germline ends. The CDR3 has 15 residues. From germline, CDR1 is DFQATT and CDR2 SNEGSKA (reference sequence). The CDR3, as DNA: TGCAGTGCTAGAGATGAACGGGTGCTGAGGGAAAAACTGTTTTTT. It specifies CSARDERVLREKLFF.

This clonotype has ten or more counts. The V gene is TRBV20-1, the J gene TRBJ2-7; D call uncertain. Germline assignment: CDR1 DFQATT and CDR2 SNEGSKA (reference sequence). CDR3 size: 13 residues. V was shortened by 4 bases and J by 2 bases, with 12 bases between the two germline ends. Here the CDR3 DNA reads TGCAGTGCTATATATTCCGACACCTACGAGCAGTACTTC. Translating gives CSAIYSDTYEQYF.

This chain connects TRBV6-2 or TRBV6-3 to TRBJ1-1, with 9 nucleotides matching TRBD1. CDR1 MNHEY and CDR2 SVGEGT come from the germline V gene. This CDR3 is built from 17 residues. Unmatched junction bases numbered 8, after V lost 2 bases and J lost 1 base. The CDR3 spells CASSYATGQGRNTEAFF. The CDR3 DNA follows: TGTGCCAGCAGTTACGCGACGGGACAGGGACGGAACACTGAAGCTTTCTTT.

The chain combines TRBV27 with TRBJ2-1; D is ambiguous. CDR3 length equals 13 residues. CDR1 and CDR2 from the germline V gene are MNHEY and SMNVEV (reference sequence). V lost 5 bases and J lost 10, with 15 bases in between. The CDR3, as DNA: TGTGCCAGCAGTCCTCGGGCGCTTCTCGAGCAGTTCTTC. Protein product: CASSPRALLEQFF.

With respect to this clonotype: Given a much more abundant clone one base away, this may be a read error. The rearrangement links TRBV7-2 to TRBJ2-1; 9 bases fit TRBD1. The J call is in doubt because the DNA end fits TRBJ2-7 better. CDR1 SGHTA and CDR2 FQGNSA come from the germline V gene. CDR3 length: 15 amino acids. DNA for the CDR3: TGTGCCAGCAGCCCGGGACAGGGAAACTACAATGAGCAGTACTTC. Translation gives CASSPGQGNYNEQYF.

This clonotype was picked up many times. CDR3 DNA sequence: TGTGCCAGCAGTTCACGACTAGCGGGAGCCACAGATACGCAGTATTTT. Its translation is CASSSRLAGATDTQYF. This chain connects TRBV28 to TRBJ2-3; 12 bases map to TRBD2. Trimming took 4 bases from V and 2 from J; bases not matched to a gene: 4. CDR1 MDHEN and CDR2 SYDVKM come from the germline V gene. The CDR3 extends over 16 amino acids. Looking up the rest from reference TRBV28 and TRBJ2-3 gives the full variable domain: DVKVTQSSRYLVKRTGEKVFLECVQDMDHENMFWYRQDPGLGLRLIYFSYDVKMKEKGDIPEGYSVSREKKERFSLILESASTNQTSMYLCASSSRLAGATDTQYFGPGTRLTVL.

This clonotype was observed at least ten times. The rearrangement joins TRBV12-3 or TRBV12-4 to TRBJ2-7, with 7 bases that match TRBD1. Germline trimming cut 3 bases from V and 3 bases from J; bases unmatched to any gene: 8. This CDR3 has 15 residues. The CDR3: CASSLGRQGFYEQYF. The DNA of the CDR3 is TGTGCCAGCAGTTTGGGGAGACAGGGATTCTACGAGCAGTACTTC.

The chain recombines TRBV7-6 with TRBJ2-6, with D possibly matching TRBD2 (6 bases). The length of the CDR3 is 21 residues. Germline values: CDR1 SGHVS, CDR2 FNYEAQ. Trimming removed 5 bases from V and 0 bases from J, with 26 bases in between. The CDR3 sequence is CASSLPFGVAGRSSGANVLTF. The CDR3 DNA follows: TGTGCCAGCAGCCTCCCGTTCGGGGTGGCGGGACGTAGCTCTGGGGCCAACGTCCTGACTTTC.

This clonotype was observed many times. The chain couples TRBV7-8 to TRBJ2-1; D perhaps matches TRBD1 (6 bases). This CDR3 has 17 amino acids. The V and J ends lost 4 bases and 0 bases respectively, with 16 bases between them. The germline CDR1 and CDR2 sequences are SGHVS and FQNEAQ. The CDR3 loop is CASSSALTGSSYNEQFF. The CDR3 DNA reads TGTGCCAGCAGCTCAGCCCTCACAGGGAGCTCCTACAATGAGCAGTTCTTC.

This clonotype showed up just once. The CDR3 DNA sequence: TGTGCCAGCAGTGACAGGGGGGTCGGAAACACCATATATTTT. It yields the protein CASSDRGVGNTIYF. V and J are TRBV2 and TRBJ1-3, with TRBD1 identical over 7 bases. The germline CDR1 and CDR2 sequences are SNHLY and FYNNEI. The ends lost 3 bases at V and 4 bases at J; junction bases unmatched: 3. This CDR3 has 14 residues.

The chain has TRBV20-1 and TRBJ2-2, with 9 positions matching TRBD2. Germline CDR1 reads DFQATT; CDR2 reads SNEGSKA (reference sequence). The CDR3 totals 16 residues. V shed 0 bases, J shed 7 bases, and the junction held 9 bases outside the gene matches. CDR3 protein: CSARDLRAGGVGELFF. CDR3 coding DNA: TGCAGTGCTAGAGATCTCCGGGCGGGAGGGGTCGGGGAGCTGTTTTTT.

The V and J genes are TRBV20-1 and TRBJ2-1, with D unresolved. The CDR3 spans 13 residues. Germline lookup yields CDR1 DFQATT and CDR2 SNEGSKA (reference sequence). V was clipped by 6 bases and J by 3 bases, with 12 bases between them. CDR3 amino acids: CSASPPIYNEQFF. CDR3 in DNA: TGCAGTGCGAGCCCCCCCATCTACAATGAGCAGTTCTTC.